The present entry profiles one TCR beta chain with its context. The specificity of this receptor is unknown. No base quality information exists; no much larger clone differs at one position. This sample is part of a study of blood T cell repertoires in COVID-19 (dated by TCRdb to 2018 to 2021). About the investigation overall: The collaborator samples originated in the United States, Italy and Spain and spanned the acute and convalescent phases of COVID-19. The material from the prospective study consisted of cDNA or gDNA derived from T cells, B-cell-depleted T cells, or PBMCs. Subjects who had been exposed to COVID-19, were actively infected with it, or had recovered from it provided the deeply sampled blood TCRbeta repertoires that made up the dataset. The repertoires were released in a freely available public database meant as a resource for research on the immune response to SARS-CoV-2. The samples were drawn from the first 160 participants of the ongoing ImmuneRACE study and from 1,254 subjects provided by 6 global collaborators. Sample metadata almost always included a de-identified subject ID, COVID-19 status, age in years and sex. Where available, HLA class I and class II types were obtained from metadata supplied by the sample provider rather than from assay-based typing. Broad study findings and their caveats: The amount of clinical and demographic metadata varied by source and participant and was provided uncurated.

Each collaborating institution followed its own protocols to collect whole blood in K2EDTA tubes. For TCRbeta analysis, collaborators shipped samples in one of three forms: frozen whole blood, isolated PBMCs, or DNA extracted from either of those sample types. V lost 2 bases and J lost 9 bases; the stretch between them is 13 bases long. Taken from the germline V gene (reference sequence), the CDR1 and CDR2 loops are MNHEY and SMNVEV. Counted from cysteine to phenylalanine, this CDR3 has 13 amino acids. Only CDR3 DNA remains: 39 bases, in frame from the first base. TCRbeta CDR3 regions were amplified from genomic DNA by means of the immunoSEQ Assay, a bias-controlled multiplex PCR. The authors' pipeline ran thus. The number of nucleated cells in each sample was estimated from the amplification of reference gene primers within the assay. To quantify the absolute abundance of each unique TCRbeta CDR3 rearrangement, sequence reads were collapsed and filtered. For each sample, productive Simpson clonality was calculated by taking the square root of Simpson's diversity index across productive rearrangements. What TCRdb holds here is the immuneACCESS table cut down to in-frame rearrangements. Part of the clones is not present; checked against another copy, under half of the missing clones reflect an unresolved V gene, and the others are unexplained. D and trimming were read from the DNA, whereas the V and J calls and clone size are those reported in that table. In this sample the table shows about 200,000 clones, about four fifths of which occur a single time. 10% of the sample is in the top ten clones.

The TCR comes from a woman aged 80 or over with acute or convalescent COVID-19. This sequence uses TRBV27 and TRBJ1-2; tentative D gene TRBD1, with 5 bases matching. What was sequenced was peripheral blood. The DNA sequence reads TGTGCCAGCAGTTTAACGCAGGGCATTAGCTACACCTTC. Its amino acids are CASSLTQGISYTF.